Below are 25 T cell receptor beta chains sequenced from a single sample in a study of cytomegalovirus exposure and HLA in healthy donors. Primers included in the PCR were 60 Vbeta and 13 Jbeta primers. The assay was immunoSEQ multiplex PCR, and TCRdb's table has in-frame clones only and misses some. Of about 94,000 clones listed, 50% to 80% are singletons. The sample taken for sequencing was PBMCs. Receptor source: a young man in good health and CMV-seronegative.

This chain uses TRBV18 with TRBJ2-5; D gene unclear. CDR3 length: 14 residues. Trimming removed 3 bases at V and 1 base at J, with 9 bases between. Germline CDR1 is KGHSH and CDR2 is LQKENI. In DNA, the CDR3 is TGTGCCAGCTCACCGGTGACACCCCAAGAGACCCAGTACTTC. As protein: CASSPVTPQETQYF.

In its sample, this clone was seen a few times. At one boundary the junction diverges from the germline segment, which might be a read error. The chain joins TRBV6-4 to TRBJ1-1; no definite D call. The CDR3 spans 12 residues. Germline CDR1 reads MRHNA; CDR2 reads SNTAGT. CDR3 coding DNA: TGTGCCAGCAGTGACTCGAACTCTGAAGCTTTCTTT. Translation gives CASSDSNSEAFF.

This clone was seen only a few times. Compared with germline, one end of the junction differs, possibly owing to a read error. This rearrangement joins TRBV9 to TRBJ1-1; TRBD1 matches at 10 bases. This CDR3 region has 14 residues. From germline, CDR1 is SGDLS and CDR2 YYNGEE. The CDR3, as DNA: TGTGCCAGCAGCGTAGGGGACAGGGGTACTGGAGCTTTCTTT. This encodes CASSVGDRGTGAFF.

This clone occurred once. This chain joins TRBV6-1 and TRBJ1-2, with D perhaps matching TRBD1 (6 bases). This CDR3 comprises 14 residues. Germline V gene data show CDR1 as MNHNS and CDR2 as SASEGT. V dropped 0 bases and J dropped 3 bases, with 8 bases sitting between them. CDR3 amino acids: CASSEAGGDYGYTF. CDR3 nucleotide sequence: TGTGCCAGCAGTGAAGCAGGGGGAGACTATGGCTACACCTTC.

V gene TRBV28 combines with J gene TRBJ2-5, with D unresolved. Germline CDR1 reads MDHEN; CDR2 reads SYDVKM. This CDR3 is 16 amino acids long. V dropped 2 bases and J dropped 5 bases, with 18 bases sitting between them. The DNA for the CDR3 is TGTGCCAGCAGTTTAATTGGTAGCAGCCTCATTGAGACCCAGTACTTC. This gives the protein CASSLIGSSLIETQYF.

The V and J genes are TRBV30 and TRBJ1-1; 7 nucleotides agree with TRBD1. The V gene's germline CDR1 is GTSNPN and CDR2 SVGIG (reference sequence). CDR3 size: 12 residues. After removal of 3 bases from V and 7 bases from J, the junction contained 5 bases not matched to a gene. This chain's CDR3 is CAWSRGKYEAFF. CDR3 bases: TGTGCCTGGAGCAGGGGGAAGTATGAAGCTTTCTTT.

About this clone: Other DNA sequences of this sample code for an identical CDR3. V gene TRBV18 combines with J gene TRBJ1-2; 8 nucleotides agree with TRBD1. The trim removed 6 bases at V and 7 bases at J, leaving 4 bases unmatched. Germline V lookup: CDR1 KGHSH, CDR2 LQKENI. The CDR3 has 12 residues. The CDR3 region is CASSDRGRGYTF. The CDR3 coding sequence is TGTGCCAGCTCCGACAGGGGTCGTGGCTACACCTTC.

The gene calls are TRBV28 and TRBJ2-5, with 9 bases fitting TRBD1. J gave up 11 bases and V 0 bases, and 10 bases lay outside the gene matches. The CDR3 spans 15 residues. The V gene's germline CDR1 is MDHEN and CDR2 SYDVKM. The CDR3 bases are TGTGCCAGCAGTTTATGGGGACAGGGCCCTCTGGAGCAGTACTTC. Its translation: CASSLWGQGPLEQYF.

The chain employs TRBV7-2 and TRBJ2-2, with no clear D. The CDR3 is 17 residues long. Germline V gene data show CDR1 as SGHTA and CDR2 as FQGNSA. V lost 1 base and J 6 bases, leaving 18 bases between the germline ends. The DNA of the CDR3 is TGTGCCAGCAGCTTAGAATTCGTACACCCCGTGGCCGGGGAGCTGTTTTTT. Residues: CASSLEFVHPVAGELFF.

J is TRBJ2-5 and V is TRBV2; D not certain. The tail of the sequence fits TRBJ2-7 better, so the J call may be wrong. The CDR3 length is 12 residues. Germline CDR1 SNHLY, CDR2 FYNNEI. As DNA, the CDR3 is TGTGCCAGCAGTATTACAGCCTACGAGCAGTACTTC. This translates into CASSITAYEQYF.

This clone was seen a handful of times. The chain joins TRBV5-4 to TRBJ2-1; 13 bases match TRBD2. Germline trimming cut 4 bases from V and 6 bases from J; bases unmatched to any gene: 4. The CDR3 loop spans 15 amino acids. Germline CDR1 reads SGHNT; CDR2 reads YYREEE (reference sequence). CDR3 nucleotide sequence: TGTGCCAGCAGCAAACTAGCGGGAGGGATCAATGAGCAGTTCTTC. As protein: CASSKLAGGINEQFF.

The rearrangement links TRBV29-1 to TRBJ2-3; 7 nucleotides line up with TRBD2. The CDR3 sequence is 14 residues long. Germline CDR1 reads SQVTM; CDR2 reads ANQGSEA. The J segment lost 2 bases and the V segment lost 7 bases, leaving 9 bases of the junction unmatched. The CDR3 region has the DNA TGCAGCGGGTGGGGGGGTATCACCACAGATACGCAGTATTTT. This sequence encodes CSGWGGITTDTQYF.

V is TRBV7-6 and J is TRBJ2-5; 8 positions match TRBD2. Germline CDR1 and CDR2: SGHVS and FNYEAQ. This CDR3 spans 15 amino acids. V dropped 2 bases and J dropped 5; count of bases not matched to a gene: 7. The chain's CDR3 is CASSLRPRGGETQYF. The CDR3 DNA is TGTGCCAGCAGCTTAAGACCCCGGGGGGGGGAGACCCAGTACTTC. The full variable domain, rest sourced from reference TRBV7-6 and TRBJ2-5, is GAGVSQSPRYKVTKRGQDVALRCDPISGHVSLYWYRQALGQGPEFLTYFNYEAQQDKSGLPNDRFSAERPEGSISTLTIQRTEQRDSAMYRCASSLRPRGGETQYFGPGTRLLVL.

This clone showed up just once. The genes are TRBV14 and TRBJ1-6; no clear D. Trimming removed 5 bases at V and 9 bases at J, with 20 bases between. The CDR3 totals 16 residues. CDR1 is SGHDN, CDR2 FVKESK, per germline. The CDR3 DNA reads as TGTGCCAGCAGCTTACAGACGGTGAGCCATAGTTCACCCCTCCACTTT. Translation gives CASSLQTVSHSSPLHF.

This clone was seen only a few times. This sequence joins TRBV10-3 and TRBJ1-3, with TRBD1 as a possible D gene (6 bases). V was trimmed by 2 bases and J by 0 bases, leaving 8 bases between them. The CDR3 totals 15 residues. Germline CDR1 reads ENHRY; CDR2 reads SYGVKD. For the CDR3, the DNA is TGTGCCATCAGTGAGGGACAGAGCTCTGGAAACACCATATATTTT. Translating it yields CAISEGQSSGNTIYF.

The gene calls are TRBV4-1 and TRBJ2-7; D not resolved. Trimming pared 0 bases from V and 6 bases from J, leaving 6 bases between. Germline V gene data show CDR1 as MGHRA and CDR2 as YSYEKL. The CDR3 contains 12 residues. The CDR3 DNA reads as TGCGCCAGCAGCCAAGATCCTCTCGAGCAGTACTTC. Translation: CASSQDPLEQYF.

V is TRBV6-1 and J is TRBJ2-5; 9 bases map to TRBD1. The CDR3 totals 16 residues. Germline lookup yields CDR1 MNHNS and CDR2 SASEGT. The trim removed 1 base at V and 4 bases at J, leaving 7 bases unmatched. The CDR3 reads CASSEEVGTGSETQYF. CDR3 DNA: TGTGCCAGCAGTGAAGAGGTCGGGACAGGGTCAGAGACCCAGTACTTC.

CDR3: CAWRARGLETQYF. The CDR3 bases are TGTGCCTGGAGGGCTAGGGGGCTGGAGACCCAGTACTTC. This chain connects TRBV30 to TRBJ2-5, with 7 positions matching TRBD1. Germline values: CDR1 GTSNPN, CDR2 SVGIG (reference sequence). CDR3 size: 13 residues. V gave up 3 bases and J gave up 5 bases; unmatched junction bases: 6.

V usage is TRBV19 and J usage is TRBJ2-2, with TRBD2 matching 11 bases. This CDR3 has 16 residues. The ends lost 3 bases at V and 7 bases at J; junction bases unmatched: 7. Per germline, CDR1 LNHDA and CDR2 SQIVND (reference sequence). CDR3 region: CASSMVLAGGSGELFF. CDR3 DNA sequence: TGTGCCAGTAGTATGGTCCTAGCGGGAGGTAGCGGGGAGCTGTTTTTT.

The chain combines TRBV11-2 with TRBJ1-1, with D perhaps matching TRBD1 (6 bases). Looked up from germline, CDR1 is SGHAT and CDR2 is FQNNGV. The CDR3 runs 13 residues. Trimming cost V 6 bases and J 2 bases, with 10 bases left between them. CDR3 region: CASSGTPNTEAFF. CDR3 nucleotides: TGTGCCAGCAGTGGGACACCCAACACTGAAGCTTTCTTT.

The J gene is TRBJ1-2, the V gene TRBV4-3; the D gene is possibly TRBD1 (6 bases). Between the trimmed V and J ends, which lost 1 base and 0 bases, there was a span of 9 bases. Germline V gene data show CDR1 as LGHNA and CDR2 as YSLEER. The CDR3 totals 15 residues. CDR3 nucleotide sequence: TGCGCCAGCAGCCAAGGGGCAGGGGCTAACTATGGCTACACCTTC. Its translation: CASSQGAGANYGYTF.

This clone was detected only once. V gene TRBV19 combines with J gene TRBJ2-5; 9 nucleotides align to TRBD1. The germline CDR1 and CDR2 sequences are LNHDA and SQIVND (reference sequence). The CDR3 extends over 14 amino acids. Germline trimming cut 2 bases from V and 5 bases from J; bases unmatched to any gene: 3. CDR3 DNA sequence: TGTGCCAGTAGTATATGGGGGACAGGGGAGACCCAGTACTTC. Protein product: CASSIWGTGETQYF. Full variable domain (remainder filled in from reference TRBV19 and TRBJ2-5): DGGITQSPKYLFRKEGQNVTLSCEQNLNHDAMYWYRQDPGQGLRLIYYSQIVNDFQKGDIAEGYSVSREKKESFPLTVTSAQKNPTAFYLCASSIWGTGETQYFGPGTRLLVL.

The chain couples TRBV5-1 to TRBJ2-5; TRBD2 aligns across 8 bases. The CDR3 has 17 amino acids. The ends lost 3 bases at V and 5 bases at J; junction bases unmatched: 15. CDR1 SGHRS and CDR2 YFSETQ come from the germline V gene. The chain's CDR3 is CASSWPVKRELKETQYF. In DNA form, the CDR3 reads TGCGCCAGCAGCTGGCCCGTCAAGCGGGAGTTAAAGGAGACCCAGTACTTC. Full variable domain (outside the CDR3, taken from reference TRBV5-1 and TRBJ2-5): KAGVTQTPRYLIKTRGQQVTLSCSPISGHRSVSWYQQTPGQGLQFLFEYFSETQRNKGNFPGRFSGRQFSNSRSEMNVSTLELGDSALYLCASSWPVKRELKETQYFGPGTRLLVL.

The chain has TRBV2 and TRBJ2-1; 10 nucleotides align to TRBD2. Germline loops: CDR1 SNHLY, CDR2 FYNNEI. V was pared by 0 bases and J by 3 bases, with 5 bases of the junction left unmatched. The CDR3 consists of 17 residues. The CDR3, as DNA: TGTGCCAGCAGTGAAGCACTAGCGGGGCCCCGCTACAATGAGCAGTTCTTC. Its translation is CASSEALAGPRYNEQFF.

The J gene is TRBJ2-7, the V gene TRBV7-2, with D possibly TRBD2 on 5 matching bases. Germline loops: CDR1 SGHTA, CDR2 FQGNSA. The CDR3 is 15 amino acids. V lost 3 bases, J lost 4 bases, and 16 bases lay in between. CDR3 region: CASSLGLQTGYEQYF. CDR3 in DNA: TGTGCCAGCAGCTTGGGATTGCAGACGGGATACGAGCAGTACTTC.